The next 19 T cell receptor beta chains were all read from a single sample in a study of identical twins. A single record per CDR3 protein comes from TCRdb applying MiXCR to the 5' RACE reads. In the table there are roughly 480,000 distinct CDR3 sequences, about 24% of which are singletons. These data are also associated with another study on T cells expressing NK-cell markers.

The sequenced material came from CD4+ T cells sorted from blood. Receptors originate from a woman between 18 and 30 years old in good health.

This clonotype was seen a few times. The rearrangement links TRBV24-1 to TRBJ2-1, with 8 nucleotides matching TRBD1. The CDR3 contains 18 residues. CDR1 KGHDR and CDR2 SFDVKD come from the germline V gene. Trimming took 7 bases from V and 0 from J; bases not matched to a gene: 13. The CDR3 loop is CATSQPAAGTGSYNEQFF. In nucleotides, the CDR3 is TGTGCCACCAGCCAACCGGCGGCCGGGACAGGCTCCTACAATGAGCAGTTCTTC.

This clonotype was found a few times. V is TRBV20-1 and J is TRBJ1-1; possibly TRBD1 for D (5 bases). V lost 1 base, J lost 3 bases, and 9 bases lay in between. CDR3 length: 13 residues. CDR1 is DFQATT and CDR2 is SNEGSKA in the germline V gene (reference sequence). The CDR3 bases are TGCAGTGCTAGAGCGGAAGGGGACACTGAAGCTTTCTTT. This sequence encodes CSARAEGDTEAFF.

This clonotype was found many times. The chain uses TRBV6-5 and TRBJ2-7; no clear D gene. The germline CDR1 and CDR2 sequences are MNHEY and SVGAGI. Trimming removed 7 bases at V and 0 bases at J, with 7 bases between. The CDR3 covers 12 residues. This CDR3 reads CASKRSSYEQYF. CDR3 sequence (DNA): TGTGCCAGCAAACGGAGCTCCTACGAGCAGTACTTC.

The chain combines TRBV20-1 with TRBJ2-1; 11 nucleotides match TRBD2. Germline values: CDR1 DFQATT, CDR2 SNEGSKA (reference sequence). This CDR3 contains 14 residues. After removal of 6 bases from V and 8 bases from J, the junction contained 9 bases not matched to a gene. CDR3: CSAYSGRAVDEQFF. The CDR3 region has the DNA TGCAGTGCATATAGCGGGAGGGCCGTAGATGAGCAGTTCTTC.

The chain has TRBV3-1 and TRBJ1-1; D not resolved. The length of the CDR3 is 12 residues. Germline V gene lookup returns CDR1 LGHDT and CDR2 YNNKEL (reference sequence). Trimming cost V 8 bases and J 0 bases, with 7 bases left between them. The CDR3 here is CASGALNTEAFF. The CDR3 region has the DNA TGTGCCAGCGGCGCGTTGAACACTGAAGCTTTCTTT.

The rearrangement joins TRBV7-6 to TRBJ2-3; weak D call: TRBD2 (5 bases). Germline V gene sequence: CDR1 SGHVS, CDR2 FNYEAQ. This CDR3 has 15 amino acids. V was cut by 1 base and J by 0 bases, with 8 bases left in between. CDR3 nucleotide sequence: TGTGCCAGCAGCTTAGGCGGGCTGAGCACAGATACGCAGTATTTT. Amino acids: CASSLGGLSTDTQYF.

This clonotype was detected only once. This rearrangement joins TRBV6-2 or TRBV6-3 to TRBJ2-3, with TRBD1 matching over 8 bases. The CDR3 contains 14 residues. With V trimmed by 5 bases and J by 7 bases, 8 bases remained unmatched. Germline V gene data show CDR1 as MNHEY and CDR2 as SVGEGT. DNA for the CDR3: TGTGCCAGCAGTAACCGGACAGGGCTTCATACGCAGTATTTT. It is translated as CASSNRTGLHTQYF.

This chain joins TRBV20-1 and TRBJ1-5, with D tentatively TRBD1 (6 bases). The length of the CDR3 is 14 residues. The germline CDR1 and CDR2 sequences are DFQATT and SNEGSKA (reference sequence). Trimming shortened V by 5 bases and J by 10 bases, and 21 bases separated the two germline ends. The CDR3 sequence is CSAAEQGRPSPQHF. Here the CDR3 DNA reads TGCAGTGCTGCGGAACAGGGCCGTCCCAGCCCCCAGCATTTT.

The J gene is TRBJ2-1, the V gene TRBV9; TRBD2 aligns across 9 bases. Germline V lookup: CDR1 SGDLS, CDR2 YYNGEE. The CDR3 runs 15 residues. V lost 0 bases and J lost 7; bases outside the gene matches: 5. CDR3 sequence (DNA): TGTGCCAGCAGCGTAGCGGGTAGCGGGGGAAATGAGCAGTTCTTC. As protein: CASSVAGSGGNEQFF.

This clonotype turned up a few times. V usage is TRBV7-3 and J usage is TRBJ2-3, with 11 nucleotides matching TRBD1. The CDR3 runs to 15 residues. V gave up 5 bases and J gave up 7 bases; unmatched junction bases: 8. Germline assignment: CDR1 SGHTA and CDR2 FQGTGA. The CDR3 here is CASSPRDRGKNTQYF. CDR3 sequence (DNA): TGTGCCAGCAGCCCACGGGACAGGGGGAAAAATACGCAGTATTTT.

This clonotype occurred a few times. The chain links TRBV15 to TRBJ2-5; D possibly corresponds to TRBD2 (6 bases). Trimming shortened V by 1 base and J by 3 bases, and 15 bases separated the two germline ends. The CDR3 length is 16 residues. Per germline, CDR1 LNHNV and CDR2 YYDKDF (reference sequence). CDR3 sequence (DNA): TGTGCCACCAGCAGAGTAGGAGGGAGACCTGAAGAGACCCAGTACTTC. Amino acids: CATSRVGGRPEETQYF.

The CDR3 DNA follows: TGTGCCAGCACCCGGTGGGCAGGGGTCTACGAGCAGTACTTC. Amino acids: CASTRWAGVYEQYF. V is TRBV12-3 or TRBV12-4 and J is TRBJ2-7, with a weak D call TRBD1 (6 bases). The V and J ends lost 7 bases and 3 bases respectively, with 16 bases between them. The CDR3 runs 14 residues.

The chain employs TRBV7-2 and TRBJ2-5, with D unclear. Deletions cut 5 bases from V and 2 bases from J, with 12 bases between. This CDR3 region has 14 residues. Germline V gene data show CDR1 as SGHTA and CDR2 as FQGNSA. The CDR3 loop reads CASSRQDGQETQYF. The CDR3 DNA sequence: TGTGCCAGCAGCCGCCAGGACGGACAAGAGACCCAGTACTTC.

This clonotype has a handful of counts. The V and J genes are TRBV7-9 and TRBJ2-3; D tentatively reads TRBD1 or TRBD2 (6 bases each). Germline V gene sequence: CDR1 SEHNR, CDR2 FQNEAQ (reference sequence). Trimming cost V 4 bases and J 4 bases, with 15 bases left between them. This CDR3 comprises 15 residues. The DNA of the CDR3 is TGTGCCAGCAGCTCTTTTGGGGGGCGAGCAGATACGCAGTATTTT. This gives the protein CASSSFGGRADTQYF.

This clonotype was seen just once. J is TRBJ2-7 and V is TRBV6-6; D possibly corresponds to TRBD2 (5 bases). The germline gives CDR1 MNHNY, CDR2 SVGAGI (reference sequence). The CDR3 contains 12 residues. The V and J ends lost 6 bases and 2 bases respectively, with 8 bases between them. This CDR3 is CASSYGTYEQYF. CDR3 nucleotide sequence: TGTGCCAGCAGCTACGGGACCTACGAGCAGTACTTC.

This clonotype was picked up a small number of times. The CDR3: CSARRGSNHSPLHF. CDR3 nucleotide sequence: TGCAGTGCTAGAAGGGGTAGTAACCATTCACCCCTCCACTTT. The chain links TRBV20-1 to TRBJ1-6, with D perhaps TRBD1 (5 bases). V was shortened by 2 bases and J by 8 bases, with 13 bases between the two germline ends. The CDR3 length is 14 residues. The V gene's germline CDR1 is DFQATT and CDR2 SNEGSKA (reference sequence).

This sequence joins TRBV21-1 and TRBJ2-7. TRBV21-1 represents a pseudogene. The CDR3 has 16 residues. The CDR3 nucleotides read TGTGCCAGCAGCAAACTGGGAAAGACGTTGGTCTCCGAGCAGTACTTC. Its protein is CASSKLGKTLVSEQYF.

The chain carries TRBV20-1 and TRBJ2-3; 11 positions match TRBD2. CDR1 and CDR2 from the germline V gene are DFQATT and SNEGSKA (reference sequence). The CDR3 runs to 13 residues. V gave up 6 bases and J gave up 12 bases; unmatched junction bases: 11. CDR3 bases: TGCAGTGCCGCCCATACTAGCGGGGGAGTTCAGTATTTT. Encoded protein: CSAAHTSGGVQYF.

V usage is TRBV20-1 and J usage is TRBJ1-5; 7 bases agree with TRBD1. Germline CDR1 is DFQATT and CDR2 is SNEGSKA (reference sequence). This CDR3 spans 14 amino acids. J was trimmed by 1 base and V by 3 bases; bases with no gene match: 3. The CDR3 reads CSARDRLSNQPQHF. CDR3 nucleotides: TGCAGTGCTAGGGACAGGCTAAGCAATCAGCCCCAGCATTTT.